Below, one T cell receptor (beta chain) is given with its context. Its target is not known. Using its own MiXCR run on the 5' RACE reads, TCRdb lists one record per CDR3 protein. Of 300,000 to 400,000 distinct CDR3 sequences listed, roughly 20% are singletons. The data stem from a study of T-cell memory formation after mild COVID-19. Findings and caveats of the study: Later expanders leaned CD4+, whereas clones that contracted between day 15 and 85 were balanced CD4/CD8. Clones that contracted clustered mainly in CM and EM if CD4+ and in EMRA if CD8+.

The V and J ends lost 2 bases and 4 bases, in that order; junction bases with no gene match: 18. Per the germline V gene, CDR1 is MNHEY and CDR2 is SVGEGT. The CDR3 spans 20 residues. Sequencing input: PBMCs or a T cell subset sorted from them (not recorded which). This TCR was recovered from an adult woman who had mild COVID-19 (a few samples of this study predate the infection). Cell type and time point are not known. The chain combines TRBV6-2 or TRBV6-3 with TRBJ2-7, with TRBD2 identical over 12 bases. CDR3 region: CASSYDPPQGRLAGGYEQYF. In DNA form, the CDR3 reads TGTGCCAGCAGTTACGACCCCCCTCAGGGACGTCTAGCGGGAGGGTACGAGCAGTACTTC.